This entry lists 12 T cell receptor beta chains sequenced from one sample in a study of blood T cell repertoires in COVID-19. TCRdb's copy holds only in-frame clones and misses some; the assay was immunoSEQ multiplex PCR. The sample consists of around 250,000 clones, roughly 84% of them appearing once. Sequenced material: peripheral blood. The receptors were gathered from a woman in her thirties or forties who had recovered from COVID-19.

V and J are TRBV5-5 and TRBJ1-1; 10 nucleotides match TRBD1. The V gene's germline CDR1 is SGHKS and CDR2 YYEKEE (reference sequence). The CDR3 consists of 17 residues. The ends lost 2 bases at V and 0 bases at J; junction bases unmatched: 7. CDR3 in amino acids: CASSFAGTGALNTEAFF. The CDR3 DNA reads TGTGCCAGCAGCTTTGCTGGGACAGGGGCCCTGAACACTGAAGCTTTCTTT.

V usage is TRBV7-9 and J usage is TRBJ2-7; 8 bases map to TRBD2. The CDR3 covers 15 residues. Germline CDR1 SEHNR, CDR2 FQNEAQ (reference sequence). V was clipped by 6 bases and J by 0 bases; unmatched bases: 7. CDR3 in amino acids: CASSPGGPSSYEQYF. CDR3 DNA sequence: TGTGCCAGCAGTCCGGGGGGGCCGAGCTCCTACGAGCAGTACTTC.

V usage is TRBV6-5 and J usage is TRBJ1-1; D perhaps matches TRBD1 (6 bases). Trimming stripped 4 bases from V and 6 bases from J, with 9 bases between. CDR1 and CDR2 (germline): MNHEY, SVGAGI. The CDR3 length is 12 residues. The CDR3 reads CASSSGAAEAFF. The CDR3 bases are TGTGCCAGCAGTTCAGGGGCCGCTGAAGCTTTCTTT.

The gene calls are TRBV19 and TRBJ1-3; 7 nucleotides agree with TRBD1. Looked up from germline, CDR1 is LNHDA and CDR2 is SQIVND (reference sequence). The CDR3 has 16 residues. The trim removed 5 bases at V and 0 bases at J, leaving 7 bases unmatched. The CDR3 region has the DNA TGTGCCAGTAGTCCGGGACAGTTCTTCTCTGGAAACACCATATATTTT. Amino acid sequence: CASSPGQFFSGNTIYF.

The rearrangement uses TRBV4-1 and TRBJ1-2; 9 positions agree with TRBD1. This CDR3 has 18 residues. V lost 3 bases, J lost 4 bases, and 15 bases stayed unmatched. Germline V gene sequence: CDR1 MGHRA, CDR2 YSYEKL. The CDR3 loop is CASSQPRTGARRGYGYTF. The CDR3 DNA sequence: TGCGCCAGCAGCCAGCCGCGGACAGGGGCCCGAAGGGGCTATGGCTACACCTTC.

The chain joins TRBV12-3 or TRBV12-4 to TRBJ1-1; TRBD1 might be the D (6 bases). The ends were cut back, 5 bases at V and 8 bases at J, with 15 bases in the middle. This CDR3 contains 13 residues. CDR3 nucleotide sequence: TGTGCCAGCAGTGGGGGACATCAACTAGAAGCTTTCTTT. It translates to CASSGGHQLEAFF.

This clone was picked up one time. The chain couples TRBV4-2 to TRBJ2-2; D gene ambiguous. Trimming left V 4 bases short and J 2 bases short, with 8 bases between. The CDR3 sequence is 14 residues long. Germline V lookup: CDR1 LGHNA, CDR2 YNFKEQ. CDR3: CASSRATNTGELFF. DNA of the CDR3: TGTGCCAGCAGCCGAGCAACCAACACCGGGGAGCTGTTTTTT.

CDR3 residues: CASSFGSNPGELFF. The CDR3 region has the DNA TGTGCCAGCAGCTTTGGCAGCAACCCGGGAGAGCTGTTTTTT. The rearrangement joins TRBV7-3 to TRBJ2-2; D may be TRBD2 (5 bases). The V and J ends lost 3 bases and 11 bases respectively, with 16 bases between them. This CDR3 has 14 amino acids. CDR1 is SGHTA and CDR2 is FQGTGA in the germline V gene.

The rearrangement joins TRBV2 to TRBJ1-3, with D unclear. Germline CDR1 is SNHLY and CDR2 is FYNNEI. The CDR3 is 13 amino acids. The V end lost 5 bases, the J end lost 2 bases, and 7 bases lay between the germline ends. Here the CDR3 DNA reads TGTGCCAGCAGTCAACAGCCTGGAAACACCATATATTTT. Amino acids: CASSQQPGNTIYF.

The chain is built from TRBV3-1 (or the pseudogene TRBV3-2) and TRBJ2-3; D unresolved. The V end lost 3 bases, the J end lost 6 bases, and 7 bases lay between the germline ends. The CDR3 is made up of 12 amino acids. Germline V gene lookup returns CDR1 LGHDT and CDR2 YNNKEL (reference sequence). The CDR3 DNA reads as TGTGCCAGCAGCCACCTCGCGGATACGCAGTATTTT. It codes for CASSHLADTQYF.

This rearrangement joins TRBV6-5 to TRBJ2-3, with 7 bases lining up with TRBD2. Germline assignment: CDR1 MNHEY and CDR2 SVGAGI. The junction had 5 bases not matched to a gene; V was cut back by 8 bases and J by 6 bases. The CDR3 has 12 residues. DNA for the CDR3: TGTGCCAGCGGAGCGGGGTCGGATACGCAGTATTTT. Encoded protein: CASGAGSDTQYF.

This clone has only a few counts. The chain joins TRBV3-1 (or the pseudogene TRBV3-2) to TRBJ1-1; weak D call: TRBD1 (5 bases). This CDR3 spans 15 amino acids. V was shortened by 5 bases and J by 4 bases, with 17 bases between the two germline ends. Germline assignment: CDR1 LGHDT and CDR2 YNNKEL (reference sequence). The CDR3 nucleotides are TGTGCCAGCAGCTCGGGGGAGAGGAGAGGCACTGAAGCTTTCTTT. It translates to CASSSGERRGTEAFF.